The 19 T cell receptor beta chains below were found in one sample sequenced in a study of molecular identifiers for immune sequencing clone quantification. In TCRdb, the PCR reads were re-called with MiXCR into one record per CDR3 protein. In the table there are fewer than 350,000 distinct CDR3 sequences, roughly 24% of which are singletons. The sample comprised naive CD8+ T cells from blood, with Jurkat cell RNA spiked in. Documented subset: FACS-sorted CD8+CD4-CCR7+CD45RA+ naive T cells. The receptors come from a human donor in good health. Some libraries in this study had Jurkat cell RNA spiked in.

This clonotype was recorded many times. The V call is TRBV5-6, the J call TRBJ2-1; 7 bases line up with TRBD2. V shed 1 base, J shed 7 bases, and the junction held 17 bases outside the gene matches. This CDR3 spans 18 amino acids. Germline CDR1 is SGHDT and CDR2 is YYEEEE. CDR3 region: CASSLFFQRDHSGNEQFF. In nucleotides, the CDR3 is TGTGCCAGCAGCTTGTTTTTCCAGCGGGATCATAGTGGAAATGAGCAGTTCTTC. The variable domain in full, completed from reference TRBV5-6 and TRBJ2-1, reads DAGVTQSPTHLIKTRGQQVTLRCSPKSGHDTVSWYQQALGQGPQFIFQYYEEEERQRGNFPDRFSGHQFPNYSSELNVNALLLGDSALYLCASSLFFQRDHSGNEQFFGPGTRLTVL.

This clonotype came up many times. The rearrangement links TRBV29-1 to TRBJ2-2; D call uncertain. The CDR3 is 13 amino acids. V lost 3 bases, J lost 1 base, and 6 bases lay in between. Germline V gene data show CDR1 as SQVTM and CDR2 as ANQGSEA. CDR3 loop: CSVDMENTGELFF. The DNA of the CDR3 is TGCAGCGTTGATATGGAGAACACCGGGGAGCTGTTTTTT.

A remark on this clonotype: This may stem from a read error, because a much larger clone lies one nucleotide away. The chain's CDR3 is CASSLTVVAGVGQFF. The DNA of the CDR3 is TGTGCCAGCAGTCTCACGGTGGTAGCGGGGGTAGGGCAGTTCTTC. The chain is built from TRBV27 and TRBJ2-1; 9 bases agree with TRBD2. Unmatched junction bases numbered 14, after V lost 5 bases and J lost 12 bases. The CDR3 covers 15 residues. The germline gives CDR1 MNHEY, CDR2 SMNVEV (reference sequence).

This clonotype was detected a few times. The rearrangement uses TRBV11-2 and TRBJ2-3; TRBD2 aligns across 8 bases. The CDR3 covers 16 residues. Trimming at V came to 0 bases and at J to 4 bases, leaving 6 bases not matched to a gene. From germline, CDR1 is SGHAT and CDR2 FQNNGV. CDR3 residues: CASSLDAGGVADTQYF. CDR3 DNA sequence: TGTGCCAGCAGCTTAGATGCGGGGGGCGTAGCAGATACGCAGTATTTT.

The chain couples TRBV7-2 to TRBJ1-4, with D hard to call. Trimming took 11 bases from V and 3 from J, leaving 16 bases between them. The CDR3 consists of 14 residues. Germline V CDR1 and CDR2: SGHTA, FQGNSA. CDR3 DNA sequence: TGTGCCCGCCGCTTGGGGATTTCTAATGAAAAACTGTTTTTT. This sequence encodes CARRLGISNEKLFF.

The genes are TRBV4-1 and TRBJ1-6; 8 bases fit TRBD1. Germline CDR1 MGHRA, CDR2 YSYEKL. V dropped 0 bases and J dropped 9; count of bases not matched to a gene: 4. The CDR3 consists of 15 residues. The DNA for the CDR3 is TGCGCCAGCAGCCAAGAGGACAGGGAGGGTTCACCCCTCCACTTT. Its protein product is CASSQEDREGSPLHF.

This sequence joins TRBV27 and TRBJ2-3, with no clear D. V was clipped by 7 bases and J by 6 bases, with 14 bases between them. The CDR3 loop spans 13 amino acids. Germline V lookup: CDR1 MNHEY, CDR2 SMNVEV (reference sequence). The CDR3 bases are TGTGCCAGCACATTCTCCGCTTTGGATACGCAGTATTTT. Its protein product is CASTFSALDTQYF.

This clonotype was recorded at least ten times. V gene TRBV19 combines with J gene TRBJ2-1, with TRBD1 as a possible D gene (5 bases). The CDR3 sequence is 13 residues long. The V and J ends lost 5 bases and 4 bases respectively, with 9 bases between them. Per germline, CDR1 LNHDA and CDR2 SQIVND (reference sequence). The CDR3 nucleotides read TGTGCCAGTAGTGCCACAGGTTACAATGAGCAGTTCTTC. It codes for CASSATGYNEQFF.

The V call is TRBV15, the J call TRBJ1-1, with 7 positions matching TRBD1. V was pared by 2 bases and J by 1 base, with 10 bases of the junction left unmatched. Germline V gene data show CDR1 as LNHNV and CDR2 as YYDKDF (reference sequence). The CDR3 is 17 amino acids. In DNA, the CDR3 is TGTGCCACCAGCAGAAATATGAGGGGGCCACCGAACACTGAAGCTTTCTTT. It is translated as CATSRNMRGPPNTEAFF.

This clonotype was detected many times. This chain uses TRBV15 with TRBJ2-1, with 10 nucleotides matching TRBD2. The CDR3 runs 15 residues. Per the germline V gene, CDR1 is LNHNV and CDR2 is YYDKDF (reference sequence). Trimming removed 1 base from V and 9 bases from J; junction bases left unmatched: 6. CDR3 in amino acids: CATSRGTGLAAEQFF. In DNA, the CDR3 is TGTGCCACCAGCAGAGGCACCGGACTAGCGGCTGAGCAGTTCTTC.

This sequence joins TRBV24-1 and TRBJ2-1; TRBD1 agrees at 8 bases. Losses at the gene ends were 0 bases for V and 9 bases for J; bases not matched to a gene: 3. Germline assignment: CDR1 KGHDR and CDR2 SFDVKD. This CDR3 is 14 amino acids long. The CDR3 sequence: CATSDLYRGSEQFF. The CDR3 DNA is TGTGCCACCAGTGATTTGTACAGGGGGAGTGAGCAGTTCTTC.

Regarding this clonotype: The germline gene is not matched at one end of the junction; a read error may be the cause. The chain recombines TRBV9 with TRBJ2-4; D is perhaps TRBD2 (5 bases). This CDR3 is 16 amino acids long. In germline, CDR1 is SGDLS, CDR2 YYNGEE. Written as DNA, the CDR3 is TGTGCCAGCAGCGTACAAGCCGGGGTAGGCAAAAACATTCAGTGCTTC. This encodes CASSVQAGVGKNIQCF.

This clonotype was recorded once. This sequence may be a read error, since a much larger clone differs from it by one base. The rearrangement links TRBV28 to TRBJ2-3; maybe TRBD2 (5 bases). This CDR3 has 15 amino acids. The germline V gene has CDR1 MDHEN and CDR2 SYDVKM. The CDR3 protein is CASGLPQRGTDTQYF. The CDR3 DNA reads TGTGCCAGCGGTTTACCCCAGAGGGGCACAGATACGCAGTATTTT.

This clonotype was counted ten times or more. V is TRBV4-3 and J is TRBJ2-3; D unresolved. The V and J ends lost 4 bases and 2 bases respectively, with 13 bases between them. CDR3 length: 15 amino acids. CDR1 and CDR2 (germline): LGHNA, YSLEER. Written as DNA, the CDR3 is TGCGCCAGCAGCCTTGACCACCACCTCACAGATACGCAGTATTTT. It is translated as CASSLDHHLTDTQYF.

This clonotype occurred a few times. The genes are TRBV20-1 and TRBJ2-3, with D uncertain. Germline CDR1 is DFQATT and CDR2 is SNEGSKA (reference sequence). Deletions cut 1 base from V and 0 bases from J, with 8 bases between. The CDR3 extends over 14 amino acids. CDR3 DNA: TGCAGTGCTAGAGTCGGCGTCAGCACAGATACGCAGTATTTT. It codes for CSARVGVSTDTQYF.

The rearrangement links TRBV14 to TRBJ2-7, with 7 bases lining up with TRBD2. This CDR3 spans 15 amino acids. Germline V gene sequence: CDR1 SGHDN, CDR2 FVKESK. V gave up 2 bases and J gave up 6 bases; unmatched junction bases: 10. This CDR3 reads CASSQYDEGGSEQYF. CDR3 DNA: TGTGCCAGCAGCCAATATGACGAGGGAGGGAGCGAGCAGTACTTC.

This clonotype came up many times. This sequence joins TRBV5-6 and TRBJ1-1; no definite D call. Per germline, CDR1 SGHDT and CDR2 YYEEEE. The CDR3 totals 14 residues. Trimming left V 4 bases short and J 0 bases short, with 10 bases between. The CDR3 nucleotides are TGTGCCAGCAGCCACCCGAACATGAACACTGAAGCTTTCTTT. It specifies CASSHPNMNTEAFF.

The V call is TRBV3-1, the J call TRBJ2-7; 8 nucleotides line up with TRBD2. From germline, CDR1 is LGHDT and CDR2 YNNKEL (reference sequence). J gave up 2 bases and V 0 bases, and 3 bases lay outside the gene matches. The CDR3 is made up of 15 amino acids. In DNA form, the CDR3 reads TGTGCCAGCAGCCAAGAGCGGGGGGAAGCCTACGAGCAGTACTTC. Its protein product is CASSQERGEAYEQYF.

This chain links TRBV7-6 with TRBJ2-3; perhaps TRBD2 as D (5 bases). Trimming pared 5 bases from V and 2 bases from J, leaving 23 bases between. The length of the CDR3 is 18 residues. Germline assignment: CDR1 SGHVS and CDR2 FNYEAQ. As DNA, the CDR3 is TGTGCCAGCAGCCGCGATATTAAGACTAACGGACCCACAGATACGCAGTATTTT. This sequence encodes CASSRDIKTNGPTDTQYF.